The clone carrying this TCR beta chain was counted between two and nine times. The antigen remains unidentified. The CDR3 totals 16 residues. Trimming took off 4 bases at V and 1 base at J, with 16 bases between the two ends. Germline CDR1 SGHRS, CDR2 YFSETQ. TCRdb re-analysed the 5' RACE reads in MiXCR, keeping a single row per CDR3 protein. Counted here are hundreds of thousands of distinct CDR3 sequences, 8.5% to 9% occurring once; the ten biggest clones make up about 0.98%. This sample was included in a study of identical twins. Regarding the study as a whole: Excess twin sharing in beta out-of-frame sequences was weaker. Analyses of zero insertions could be partly confounded by invariant MAIT and iNKT cells. Sequences that were out-of-frame, alpha and twin-shared displayed an excess of low generation probability.

The data also belong to a second study, concerning yellow fever vaccine responses in identical twins. Per that paper: It has been reported that, in twins, the vaccine T cell response seemed partly convergent and partly personalized.

Material for sequencing was PBMCs. The receptor was derived from a woman between 18 and 29 years old in good health. The chain links TRBV5-1 to TRBJ2-3, with D perhaps matching TRBD2 (5 bases). CDR3 sequence (DNA): TGCGCCAGCAGCCCGCGGAAGACTACTCGCACAGATACGCAGTATTTT. This gives the protein CASSPRKTTRTDTQYF.